There are a few counts of the clone carrying this T cell receptor (beta chain). Recruited during active infection, patients (from Seattle) were subsequently followed longitudinally. The data belong to a study of blood T cell repertoires in COVID-19. In the original analysis: Counts of nucleated cells, estimated from reference gene primer amplification, were obtained. Using immunoSEQ multiplex PCR, the repertoire was profiled, and TCRdb retains in-frame clones only, with some absent. That table furnishes V, J and clone size, whereas the DNA furnished D and trimming. Here the sample spans roughly 390,000 clones, around 87% being singletons. The CDR3 totals 16 residues. V lost 4 bases to trimming and J lost 0 bases; unmatched junction nucleotides: 5. In germline, CDR1 is SEHNR, CDR2 FQNEAQ (reference sequence).

J is TRBJ2-2 and V is TRBV7-9; 7 positions agree with TRBD2. The sequence was obtained from a woman aged 30 to 39 with COVID-19, enrolled during active disease. Specimen: peripheral blood. CDR3 loop: CASSSQGRANTGELFF. The DNA for the CDR3 is TGTGCCAGCAGCTCCCAAGGGAGGGCGAACACCGGGGAGCTGTTTTTT.